This T cell receptor beta chain came from a study of cytomegalovirus exposure and HLA in healthy donors. Study-level points and caveats: Later on, analysis showed that most CMV-associated TCR beta chains appeared to be HLA-restricted. Prior analysis indicated that the majority of TCR beta V segments exhibited productivity approximately 90% or approximately 30% of the time.

PCR primers comprised 60 Vbeta and 13 Jbeta primers. As originally analysed: The count from a later analysis was 70 million to 85 million unique TCR beta chains, 9 million to 12 million of them shared. Profiling relied on immunoSEQ multiplex PCR, and the TCRdb table lists in-frame clones only, not all of them. That table is the source of V, J and clone size, and D and trimming were worked out from the DNA. The table lists fewer than 150,000 clones, 74% of them singletons. This clone was found a few times. Its target is unknown. The receptor comes from a woman in her 50s in good health and CMV-seropositive. Sequenced input: PBMCs.

The CDR3 here is CASNGDREMPGELFF. CDR3 nucleotide sequence: TGTGCCAGCAATGGGGACAGGGAGATGCCCGGGGAGCTGTTTTTT. The rearrangement links TRBV7-9 to TRBJ2-2, with 9 bases lining up with TRBD1. The V and J ends lost 7 bases and 6 bases, in that order; junction bases with no gene match: 9. This CDR3 is built from 15 residues. CDR1 is SEHNR, CDR2 FQNEAQ, per germline (reference sequence).